The rows below give T cell receptor beta chains drawn from one sample of a study of shared clonotypes between healthy human individuals. Profiled with immunoSEQ multiplex PCR; TCRdb holds only in-frame clones, not every one. The sample has fewer than 3 million clones, roughly 92% seen once. The sample comprised naive CD4+ T cells from PBMCs. The receptors were sampled from a man aged 18-30 years in good health. Some clones in this sample may be carry-over from other donors' samples. CDR3s include the opening cysteine and the closing phenylalanine or tryptophan. D genes are given only for firm matches. The size field is filled for only some rows; it gives once, few, many or a size class.

CDR3aa	CDR3nt	d_gene	v_gene	len	j_gene	abundance
CASSRRQSEAFF	TGTGCCAGCAGTCGAAGACAGTCTGAAGCTTTCTTT	.	TRBV28	12	TRBJ1-1	.
CAWSRTSGGTDTQYF	TGTGCCTGGAGTAGGACTAGCGGGGGCACAGATACGCAGTATTTT	TRBD2	TRBV30	15	TRBJ2-3	.
CASSSGTSGRTYEQYF	TGTGCCAGCAGCTCGGGGACTAGCGGGAGGACCTACGAGCAGTACTTC	TRBD2	TRBV5-6	16	TRBJ2-7	.
CASSFGGTGELFF	TGTGCCAGCAGCTTTGGGGGAACCGGGGAGCTGTTTTTT	.	TRBV11-3	13	TRBJ2-2	.
CASSPLLRGGDYEQYF	TGCGCCAGCAGCCCCCTCCTCCGCGGAGGGGACTACGAGCAGTACTTC	.	TRBV4-3	16	TRBJ2-7	.
CASSTLSGANVLTF	TGTGCCAGTAGTACCCTCTCTGGGGCCAACGTCCTGACTTTC	.	TRBV19	14	TRBJ2-6	.
CASSLGGQGDNEQFF	TGTGCCAGCTCATTGGGCGGGCAAGGAGACAATGAGCAGTTCTTC	.	TRBV6-6	15	TRBJ2-1	.
CASSWDGATNEKLFF	TGCGCCAGCAGCTGGGACGGGGCAACTAATGAAAAACTGTTTTTT	.	TRBV5-1	15	TRBJ1-4	few
CASSLFQGSPYEQYF	TGTGCCAGCAGTTTATTCCAGGGGTCCCCCTACGAGCAGTACTTC	.	TRBV28	15	TRBJ2-7	.
CASTVGSQPQHF	TGTGCCAGCACCGTGGGGTCTCAGCCCCAGCATTTT	.	TRBV28	12	TRBJ1-5	.
CASSPLGGYGAHEQYF	TGTGCCAGCAGCCCACTAGGCGGGTACGGGGCACACGAGCAGTACTTC	.	TRBV9	16	TRBJ2-7	.
CAISESGTSGTGEFF	TGTGCCATCAGTGAGTCGGGGACTAGCGGTACGGGGGAGTTCTTC	TRBD2	TRBV10-3	15	TRBJ2-1	.
CSVARSGTSNTGELFF	TGCAGCGTTGCCCGTTCCGGGACATCCAACACCGGGGAGCTGTTTTTT	.	TRBV29-1	16	TRBJ2-2	.
CASRTTLIATAGLLHEQYF	TGTGCCAGCAGAACCACACTTATTGCGACAGCGGGATTACTCCACGAGCAGTACTTC	TRBD2	TRBV27	19	TRBJ2-7	.
CASSPQGASTNEKLFF	TGTGCCAGCTCCCCACAGGGGGCTTCGACTAATGAAAAACTGTTTTTT	TRBD1	TRBV18	16	TRBJ1-4	.
CAGGANYGYTF	TGTGCTGGGGGAGCAAACTATGGCTACACCTTC	.	TRBV6-5	11	TRBJ1-2	.